This T cell receptor (beta chain) was profiled in a study of blood T cell repertoires in COVID-19. Data came from immunoSEQ multiplex PCR; TCRdb stores just in-frame clones and leaves some out. The sample has around 99,000 clones; roughly 84% are singletons. Germline V gives CDR1 KGHDR, CDR2 SFDVKD. Trimming removed 4 bases from V and 2 bases from J, with 10 bases in between. The CDR3 runs 14 residues. Sequenced sample: peripheral blood. The chain is built from TRBV24-1 and TRBJ1-2; D is unclear. This sequence was found in a human donor in a cohort sampled during active COVID-19. The CDR3: CATSEDGLNYGYTF. DNA for the CDR3: TGTGCCACCAGTGAGGACGGACTGAACTATGGCTACACCTTC.